These T cell receptor beta chains were read from a single sample in a study of neurological immune-mediated disorders. TCRdb reprocessed the 5' RACE reads via MiXCR and lists one record per CDR3 protein. The sample shows under 45,000 distinct CDR3 sequences, 2% to 3% of them seen only once. Material for sequencing was PBMCs. Every receptor here comes from a man in his fifties with multiple sclerosis. Both conserved end residues are trimmed from each CDR3. A D gene is named only where the DNA matches it firmly. Clone size, where shown, is once, few, many, or a class for clones that have expanded.

J gene | V gene | clone size | D gene | CDR3 protein
TRBJ2-5 | TRBV7-2 | few | TRBD2 | ASSPDGLAAPREETQY
TRBJ2-1 | TRBV5-1 | many | TRBD2 | ASSLVTSGGAWNEQF
TRBJ1-5 | TRBV5-1 | few | TRBD1 | ASSTVQGPIQPQH
TRBJ1-1 | TRBV7-2 | many | TRBD1 | ASSIGQGEAF
TRBJ1-4 | TRBV7-2 | many | TRBD1 | ASSFQGGGEKLF
TRBJ2-7 | TRBV28 | few | . | ASSLTDIYEQY
TRBJ1-6 | TRBV3-1 | few | . | ASSQERQMSSYNSPLH
TRBJ2-7 | TRBV20-1 | many | . | SARDSAESSYEQY
TRBJ2-7 | TRBV20-1 | many | . | SAAPIAGISYEQY
TRBJ1-1 | TRBV5-5 | many | . | ASSLEGMNTEAF
TRBJ2-7 | TRBV5-1 | many | . | ASSLLSGYEQY
TRBJ2-4 | TRBV20-1 | many | TRBD1 | SALRDRAKNIQY
TRBJ1-5 | TRBV5-1 | many | . | ASSLEGYGNQPQH
TRBJ1-1 | TRBV12-3/TRBV12-4 | many | . | APVSMGAEAF
TRBJ1-4 | TRBV5-1 | many | . | ASSLNSGGAFEKLF
TRBJ2-5 | TRBV15 | many | . | ATSRQGRETQY
TRBJ2-2 | TRBV20-1 | many | . | SARERITGELF
TRBJ2-1 | TRBV5-5 | many | . | ASRGGPANSYNEQF
TRBJ2-7 | TRBV7-9 | many | . | ASSPLGIIYEQY
TRBJ1-1 | TRBV5-1 | many | . | ASSATGMGNTEAF
TRBJ2-5 | TRBV29-1 | many | . | SVDRGGETQY
TRBJ2-7 | TRBV7-2 | . | . | ASSRSGSAYEQY
TRBJ2-3 | TRBV5-1 | many | . | ASSLAGQGPDTQY
TRBJ1-4 | TRBV6-5 | many | . | ATRATWDNEKLF
TRBJ2-5 | TRBV20-1 | many | . | SAGIQETQY
TRBJ2-5 | TRBV12-3/TRBV12-4 | many | . | ASSEGDVGAQY